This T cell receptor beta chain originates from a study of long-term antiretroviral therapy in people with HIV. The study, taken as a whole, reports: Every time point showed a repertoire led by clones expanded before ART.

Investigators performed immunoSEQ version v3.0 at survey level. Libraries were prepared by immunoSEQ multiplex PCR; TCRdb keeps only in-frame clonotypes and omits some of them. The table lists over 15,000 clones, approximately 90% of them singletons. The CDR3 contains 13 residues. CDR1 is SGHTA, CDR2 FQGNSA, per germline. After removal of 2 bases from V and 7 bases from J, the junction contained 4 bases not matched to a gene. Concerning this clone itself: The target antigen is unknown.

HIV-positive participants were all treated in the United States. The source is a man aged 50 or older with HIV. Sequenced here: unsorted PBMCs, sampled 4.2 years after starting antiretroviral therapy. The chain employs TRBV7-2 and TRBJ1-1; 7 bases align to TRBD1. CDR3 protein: CASSLNRGLEAFF. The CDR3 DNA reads TGTGCCAGCAGCTTAAATAGGGGGCTTGAAGCTTTCTTT.